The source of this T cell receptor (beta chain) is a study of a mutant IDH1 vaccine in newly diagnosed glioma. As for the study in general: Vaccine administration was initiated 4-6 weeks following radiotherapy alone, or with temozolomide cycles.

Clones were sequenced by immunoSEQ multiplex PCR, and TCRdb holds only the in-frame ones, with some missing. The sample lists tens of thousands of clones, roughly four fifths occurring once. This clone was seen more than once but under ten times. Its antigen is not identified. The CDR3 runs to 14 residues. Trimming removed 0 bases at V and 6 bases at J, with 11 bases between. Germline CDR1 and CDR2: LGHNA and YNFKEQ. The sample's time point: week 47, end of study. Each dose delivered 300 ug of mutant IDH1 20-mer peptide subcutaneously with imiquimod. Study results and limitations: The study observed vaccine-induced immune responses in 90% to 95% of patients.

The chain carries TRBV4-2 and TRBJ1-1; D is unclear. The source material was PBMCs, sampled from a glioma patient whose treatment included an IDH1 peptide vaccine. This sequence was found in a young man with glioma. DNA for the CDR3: TGTGCCAGCAGCCAAGATATCTCTGGCGCTGAAGCTTTCTTT. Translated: CASSQDISGAEAFF.